The source of this T cell receptor beta chain is a study of identical twins. Whole-study findings and limits: Sharing of beta out-of-frame sequences by twins showed a weaker excess.

With 5 bases clipped from V and 6 bases from J, the junction kept 5 bases outside the gene matches. Looked up from germline, CDR1 is SGHTA and CDR2 is FQGNSA. This CDR3 contains 14 residues. As regards this clonotype: Its antigen is as yet unknown.

One entry per CDR3 protein, called by TCRdb with MiXCR from the 5' RACE reads. The table lists roughly 500,000 distinct CDR3 sequences, less than 25% of them singletons, with under 0.95% in the top ten. The same data also contributed to another study, on T cells expressing NK-cell markers. That publication notes: Sequencing of TCR beta repertoires drew on sorted CD3+CD56+NKG2C+, CD3+CD56+NKG2C- and CD3+CD56-NKG2C+ T cells.

The chain uses TRBV7-2 and TRBJ2-1; 9 bases agree with TRBD2. Material for sequencing was CD4+ T cells sorted from blood. The receptor's source is a woman aged 18 to 35 in good health. The CDR3 DNA reads as TGTGCCAGCAGCCCGGGACTAGCCGCCAATGAGCAGTTCTTC. Protein: CASSPGLAANEQFF.